The next 20 T cell receptor beta chains were all read from a single sample in a study of T cell repertoires in cytomegalovirus infection. These receptors lack a known antigen. TCRdb re-called the reads through MiXCR, storing one row per CDR3 protein. The sample carries 26,000 or so distinct CDR3 sequences, under 20% recorded once. The material was CD8+ T cells from cultured PBMCs, obtained from culture after CMV antigen stimulation. These receptor sequences come from a human donor in good health (CMV status not recorded). Some clones in this sample may be carry-over from other donors' samples.

This clonotype has just a few counts. The J gene is TRBJ2-5, the V gene TRBV7-2, with 7 nucleotides matching TRBD2. The V and J ends lost 1 base and 2 bases, in that order; junction bases with no gene match: 4. The germline V gene has CDR1 SGHTA and CDR2 FQGNSA. The CDR3 has 15 amino acids. CDR3 residues: CASSLGAGLQETQYF. CDR3 bases: TGTGCCAGCAGCTTAGGAGCGGGACTTCAAGAGACCCAGTACTTC.

The DNA for the CDR3 is TGTGCCAGCAGCCCGCCGCAGTGGCAGAGGGAGACCCAGTACTTC. It yields the protein CASSPPQWQRETQYF. The V gene is TRBV7-9, the J gene TRBJ2-5; no reliable D call. This CDR3 comprises 15 residues. Germline V gene data show CDR1 as SEHNR and CDR2 as FQNEAQ (reference sequence). The germline V and J ends were trimmed by 5 bases and 5 bases, with 18 bases remaining between them.

The chain's CDR3 is CASSSDRGGPRGYTF. The CDR3 DNA reads TGTGCCAGCAGCTCCGATCGCGGGGGACCAAGGGGCTACACCTTC. The chain uses TRBV7-4 and TRBJ1-2, with D perhaps matching TRBD1 (5 bases). The CDR3 runs to 15 residues. With 4 bases removed from V and 8 bases from J, the gap between germline ends came to 20 bases. The germline CDR1 and CDR2 sequences are SGHVT and SQSDAQ.

This clonotype has more than one count but fewer than ten. This chain connects TRBV7-4 to TRBJ1-2; D unclear. The CDR3 loop spans 9 amino acids. Germline-derived CDR1 and CDR2 are SGHVT and SQSDAQ. V was shortened by 5 bases and J by 8 bases, with 3 bases between the two germline ends. As DNA, the CDR3 is TGTGCCAGCAGCCCCGGCTACACCTTC. This gives the protein CASSPGYTF.

This clonotype was observed at least ten times. The chain employs TRBV11-2 and TRBJ1-1; D unresolved. Germline CDR1 SGHAT, CDR2 FQNNGV. The CDR3 covers 16 residues. The V end was cut by 1 base, the J end by 2 bases, with 14 bases between. In DNA form, the CDR3 reads TGTGCCAGCAGCTTAGTAGACCCCAAGATTAACACTGAAGCTTTCTTT. This gives the protein CASSLVDPKINTEAFF. The full variable domain, completed using reference TRBV11-2 and TRBJ1-1, is EAGVAQSPRYKIIEKRQSVAFWCNPISGHATLYWYQQILGQGPKLLIQFQNNGVVDDSQLPKDRFSAERLKGVDSTLKIQPAKLEDSAVYLCASSLVDPKINTEAFFGQGTRLTVV.

The chain links TRBV7-6 to TRBJ2-7, with D maybe TRBD1 (5 bases). V lost 1 base and J 0 bases, leaving 7 bases between the germline ends. CDR1 and CDR2 from the germline V gene are SGHVS and FNYEAQ. The CDR3 runs to 14 residues. CDR3 region: CASSLDQGSYEQYF. CDR3 coding DNA: TGTGCCAGCAGCTTAGATCAGGGCTCCTACGAGCAGTACTTC.

This clonotype was picked up a small number of times. CDR3: CASSLRGPNTEAFF. The CDR3 DNA sequence: TGTGCCAGCAGCTTACGGGGCCCGAACACTGAAGCTTTCTTT. V and J are TRBV7-6 and TRBJ1-1; D might be TRBD1 (5 bases). The CDR3 runs 14 residues. Germline V gene sequence: CDR1 SGHVS, CDR2 FNYEAQ. V lost 2 bases and J lost 1, with 8 bases in between.

This clonotype was recorded a few times. The rearrangement links TRBV6-5 to TRBJ1-2; the match to TRBD1 covers 9 bases. Germline trimming cut 0 bases from V and 0 bases from J; bases unmatched to any gene: 5. The V gene's germline CDR1 is MNHEY and CDR2 SVGAGI. The CDR3 has 17 amino acids. In DNA, the CDR3 is TGTGCCAGCAGTTACTCGACAGGGGGGCTATCTAACTATGGCTACACCTTC. Its translation: CASSYSTGGLSNYGYTF.

The chain's CDR3 is CASSQEDLPNQPQHF. The CDR3 bases are TGCGCCAGCAGCCAAGAAGACTTGCCCAATCAGCCCCAGCATTTT. The chain links TRBV4-1 to TRBJ1-5; no clear D. V lost 0 bases, J lost 3 bases, and 9 bases lay in between. Germline assignment: CDR1 MGHRA and CDR2 YSYEKL. This CDR3 is 15 amino acids long.

This clonotype was seen just once. The DNA of the CDR3 is TGTGCCAGCAGCTGGCGACAGGGTACAGATACGCAGTATTTT. Its translation: CASSWRQGTDTQYF. This chain connects TRBV7-6 to TRBJ2-3, with 7 nucleotides matching TRBD1. Per germline, CDR1 SGHVS and CDR2 FNYEAQ. The CDR3 is made up of 14 amino acids. Trimming took 4 bases from V and 3 from J; bases not matched to a gene: 4.

This clonotype was counted between two and nine times. J is TRBJ2-1 and V is TRBV4-1; D is ambiguous. CDR3 length: 15 amino acids. Trimming removed 0 bases at V and 0 bases at J, with 6 bases between. Germline CDR1 is MGHRA and CDR2 is YSYEKL. CDR3 sequence (DNA): TGCGCCAGCAGCCAAGATAAGGTCTCCTACAATGAGCAGTTCTTC. Translated: CASSQDKVSYNEQFF.

This clonotype was observed a handful of times. The chain couples TRBV7-2 to TRBJ2-3; D is ambiguous. V was shortened by 2 bases and J by 0 bases, with 9 bases between the two germline ends. In germline, CDR1 is SGHTA, CDR2 FQGNSA. The CDR3 is 15 residues long. The CDR3 is CASSLPTTSTDTQYF. CDR3 in DNA: TGTGCCAGCAGCTTACCTACTACTAGCACAGATACGCAGTATTTT.

V usage is TRBV6-8 and J usage is TRBJ1-1; D call uncertain. The germline V gene has CDR1 MNHGY and CDR2 SAAAGT. This CDR3 is built from 13 residues. V lost 1 base and J lost 3, with 6 bases in between. Written as DNA, the CDR3 is TGTGCCAGCAGTTACTTGAGGCACACTGAAGCTTTCTTT. Translating it yields CASSYLRHTEAFF.

This clonotype showed up just a few times. The J gene is TRBJ2-1, the V gene TRBV7-9; D unresolved. Trimming removed 6 bases from V and 0 bases from J, with 9 bases in between. The CDR3 is 14 residues long. CDR1 and CDR2 from the germline V gene are SEHNR and FQNEAQ (reference sequence). This CDR3 is CASRRADSYNEQFF. In nucleotides, the CDR3 is TGTGCCAGCAGAAGGGCAGACTCCTACAATGAGCAGTTCTTC.

Written as DNA, the CDR3 is TGTGCCAGTAGTATGCGCGGGAGGGATGGCTACACCTTC. Its protein is CASSMRGRDGYTF. The chain carries TRBV19 and TRBJ1-2, with unresolved D. From germline, CDR1 is LNHDA and CDR2 SQIVND (reference sequence). This CDR3 is 13 amino acids long. Trimming stripped 3 bases from V and 6 bases from J, with 11 bases between.

Of note for this clonotype: A single base separates this from a much larger clone, so it may be a read error. The CDR3 nucleotides are TGTGCCAGCCGTCCGGCCTACGAGCAGTACTTC. Its translation: CASRPAYEQYF. This sequence joins TRBV2 and TRBJ2-7; no clear D gene. Germline V CDR1 and CDR2: SNHLY, FYNNEI. Trimming removed 8 bases at V and 2 bases at J, with 7 bases between. This CDR3 contains 11 residues.

In this sample, this clonotype turned up many times. The chain uses TRBV7-9 and TRBJ2-7; 7 bases fit TRBD1. Trimming removed 5 bases from V and 4 bases from J; junction bases left unmatched: 8. CDR3 size: 14 residues. Germline lookup yields CDR1 SEHNR and CDR2 FQNEAQ (reference sequence). This chain's CDR3 is CASSPPGTDYEQYF. The CDR3 nucleotides are TGTGCCAGCAGCCCTCCCGGGACAGATTACGAGCAGTACTTC.

This clonotype was recorded a few times. The chain carries TRBV12-3 or TRBV12-4 and TRBJ2-7; D is unclear. The CDR3 consists of 14 residues. V was clipped by 4 bases and J by 1 base, with 11 bases between them. The CDR3 protein is CASSWTDGSYEQYF. In DNA, the CDR3 is TGTGCCAGCAGTTGGACCGACGGATCCTACGAGCAGTACTTC.

This clonotype was seen repeatedly, ten times or more. The chain couples TRBV15 to TRBJ2-5, with 10 bases lining up with TRBD1. The V segment lost 5 bases and the J segment 4 bases; nucleotides outside the gene matches: 10. Per the germline V gene, CDR1 is LNHNV and CDR2 is YYDKDF (reference sequence). This CDR3 has 16 amino acids. The CDR3 reads CATSDSRGTGAETQYF. CDR3 in DNA: TGTGCCACCAGCGATTCGCGGGGGACAGGGGCAGAGACCCAGTACTTC.

This clonotype was detected many times. V and J are TRBV7-3 and TRBJ2-3; D possibly corresponds to TRBD2 (5 bases). V was shortened by 3 bases and J by 5 bases, with 12 bases between the two germline ends. The germline CDR1 and CDR2 sequences are SGHTA and FQGTGA. The CDR3 totals 14 residues. CDR3 sequence reads: CASSFGVGKDTQYF. The CDR3 DNA reads TGTGCCAGCAGCTTCGGGGTAGGAAAAGATACGCAGTATTTT.